Described below is a single TCR beta chain sequence and its context. Its antigen remains unidentified. These data are taken from a study of T cell repertoires in cytomegalovirus infection. About the research overall: Recently identified HLA-C-restricted CMV epitopes were among the peptides used. TCR beta signatures that were public indicated CMV infection and matching HLA type.

Study-wide points: The ex vivo response showed dominance by HLA-C-restricted CMV-specific TCR beta clonotypes. Identification of carriers of CMV plus the relevant HLA was achieved through cumulative public TCR beta family frequency.

TCRdb redid the calling of the reads with MiXCR, one entry per CDR3 protein. The sample comprises 80,000 to 90,000 distinct CDR3 sequences, 45% to 50% of which are singletons, and more than 85% rests with the top ten. The sequence derives from a human donor in good health (CMV status not recorded). Some clones in this sample may be carry-over from other donors' samples. Sequenced here: CD8+ T cells from cultured PBMCs, sampled from culture after CMV antigen stimulation.

CDR3 DNA sequence: TGCGCCAGCAGCCAGGAGGACAGGGGGCTTAACATTCAGTACTTC. This codes for CASSQEDRGLNIQYF. This rearrangement joins TRBV4-1 to TRBJ2-4; 11 nucleotides align to TRBD1. CDR3 length equals 15 residues. Germline V lookup: CDR1 MGHRA, CDR2 YSYEKL. The V gene end was trimmed by 3 bases and the J gene end by 7 bases; junction bases not matched to a gene: 5.